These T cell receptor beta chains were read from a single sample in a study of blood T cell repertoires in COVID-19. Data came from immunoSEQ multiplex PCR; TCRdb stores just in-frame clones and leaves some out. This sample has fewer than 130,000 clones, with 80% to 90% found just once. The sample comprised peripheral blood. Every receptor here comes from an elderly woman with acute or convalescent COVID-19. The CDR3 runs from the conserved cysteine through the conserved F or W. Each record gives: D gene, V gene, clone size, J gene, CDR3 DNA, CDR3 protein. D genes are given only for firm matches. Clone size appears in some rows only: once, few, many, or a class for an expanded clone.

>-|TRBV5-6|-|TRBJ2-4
TGTGCCAGCAGCTCCCAAAAAAACATTCAGTACTTC
CASSSQKNIQYF
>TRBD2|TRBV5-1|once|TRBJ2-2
TGCGCCAGCAGCTTGGCCCCCCCTAGCGGGGGCACACCACTAGTCTCCACCGGGGAGCTGTTTTTT
CASSLAPPSGGTPLVSTGELFF
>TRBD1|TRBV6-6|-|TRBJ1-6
TGTGCCAGCAGAACCGGGACAGAGGATAATTCACCCCTCCACTTT
CASRTGTEDNSPLHF
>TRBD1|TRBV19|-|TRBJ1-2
TGTGCCAGTAGTATTCTGGGACAGGGAGTTCGTGGCTACACCTTC
CASSILGQGVRGYTF
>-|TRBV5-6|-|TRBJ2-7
TGTGCCAGCAGCACAGGACTATACGAGCAGTACTTC
CASSTGLYEQYF
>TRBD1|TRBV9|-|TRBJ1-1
TGTGCCAGCAGCCCACACACAGGGGGCTTCACTGAAGCTTTCTTT
CASSPHTGGFTEAFF
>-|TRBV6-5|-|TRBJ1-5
TGTGCCACCCGGAGGCGGTCAGCTAGCAATCAGCCCCAGCATTTT
CATRRRSASNQPQHF
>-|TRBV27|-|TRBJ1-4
TGTGCCAGCAGTTGGGGTCGGGAAGAAAAACTGTTTTTT
CASSWGREEKLFF
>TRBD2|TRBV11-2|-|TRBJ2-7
TGTGCCAGCAGCAATCGACTAGCGGGTCACCCAACCTACGAGCAGTACTTC
CASSNRLAGHPTYEQYF
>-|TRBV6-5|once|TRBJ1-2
TGTGCCAGCAGGAGACAAAACTATGGCTACACCTTC
CASRRQNYGYTF
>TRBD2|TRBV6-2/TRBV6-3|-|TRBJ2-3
TGTGCCAGCAGTTACAAAAGCGGGGGCTACACAGATACGCAGTATTTT
CASSYKSGGYTDTQYF
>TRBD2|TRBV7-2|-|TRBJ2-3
TGTGCCAGCAGCCATCAACCTCCCCCCGGGACTAGCGACACAGATACGCAGTATTTT
CASSHQPPPGTSDTDTQYF
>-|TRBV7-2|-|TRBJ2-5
TGTGCCAGCAGCGTAAATAGCATAGAGACCCAGTACTTC
CASSVNSIETQYF
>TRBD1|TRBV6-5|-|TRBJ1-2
TGTGCCAGCAGTCGAAGAGGGGGCTTTTATGGCTACACCTTC
CASSRRGGFYGYTF
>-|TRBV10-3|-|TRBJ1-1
TGTGCCATCAGCCCGGGACTCTTGAACACTGAAGCTTTCTTT
CAISPGLLNTEAFF
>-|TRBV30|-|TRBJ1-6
TGTGCCTGGGGGCAGGAGGGGTTATATAATTCACCCCTCCACTTT
CAWGQEGLYNSPLHF
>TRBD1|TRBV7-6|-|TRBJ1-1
TGTGCCAGCAGCTTGGGACAGGGGGCCGCTGAAGCTTTCTTT
CASSLGQGAAEAFF
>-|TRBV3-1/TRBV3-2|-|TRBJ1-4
TGTGCCAGCAGCCAATTTTCCTCAGCGAATGAAAAACTGTTTTTT
CASSQFSSANEKLFF
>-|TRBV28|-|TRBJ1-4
TGTGCCAGCAGGTCACAGTTACCGAATGAAAAACTGTTTTTT
CASRSQLPNEKLFF
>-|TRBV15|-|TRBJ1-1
TGTGCCACCAGAAGACCCGGGATTGGTCTAATTCAAGCTTTCTTT
CATRRPGIGLIQAFF
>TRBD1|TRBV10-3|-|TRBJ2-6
TGTGCCATCAGTGAAAACACAGGGGTTTTCTCTGGGGCCAACGTCCTGACTTTC
CAISENTGVFSGANVLTF
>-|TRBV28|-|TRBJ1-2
TGTGCCAGCAGCTCTAACAGTCCCGTCTATGGCTACACCTTC
CASSSNSPVYGYTF
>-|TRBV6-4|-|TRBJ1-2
TGTGCCAGCAGTGACTCCTGGACAGCGGCAGGGGGCTACACCTTC
CASSDSWTAAGGYTF
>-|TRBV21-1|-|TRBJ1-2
TGTGCCAGCAGCAAATCGGGACAGGGGAGCCCCTATGGCTACACCTTC
CASSKSGQGSPYGYTF
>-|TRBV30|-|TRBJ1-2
TGTGCCTGGAGTCCCCTTTCGGTAGGCTACACCTTC
CAWSPLSVGYTF
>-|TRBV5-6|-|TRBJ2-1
TGTGCCAGCAGCTTATCAGGATTCTCCTACAATGAGCAGTTCTTC
CASSLSGFSYNEQFF
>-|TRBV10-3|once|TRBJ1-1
TGTGCCATCAGTGACAGGGGTTACCCTGAAGCTTTCTTT
CAISDRGYPEAFF
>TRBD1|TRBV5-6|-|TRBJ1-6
TGTGCCAGCAGTTGGGGGACAGGGACGTCACCCCTCCACTTT
CASSWGTGTSPLHF
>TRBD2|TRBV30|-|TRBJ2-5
TGTGCCTGGAGCCGAGGGACTAGCGGACAAGAGACCCAGTACTTC
CAWSRGTSGQETQYF